This T cell receptor (beta chain) was recorded in a study of early T cells in non-severe SARS-CoV-2 infection. As for the study in general: Chains were not paired, and sequencing was done on bulk RNA from unsorted whole blood.

Attached unique molecular identifiers marked individual cDNA molecules. Each CDR3 protein is one row after TCRdb ran MiXCR on the 5' RACE reads. The data show 54,000 or so distinct CDR3 sequences, with 4.5% to 7% seen just once and 6.8% held by the top ten. Whole-study results and caveats: VDJdb-based annotation leaned toward anti-spike CD8 responses and missed private and CD4 specificities.

On this clonotype itself: Its antigen is unidentified.

CDR1 and CDR2 (germline): SGDLS, YYNGEE. V gave up 4 bases and J gave up 0 bases; unmatched junction bases: 12. This CDR3 spans 19 amino acids. Sequencing was carried out using whole blood. The chain recombines TRBV9 with TRBJ2-5; 13 bases match TRBD2. This TCR derives from an adult who was a healthcare worker with PCR-confirmed SARS-CoV-2 infection or an uninfected control (not recorded which). Here the CDR3 reads CASSPRTSGGTMYQETQYF. CDR3 nucleotides: TGTGCCAGCAGCCCCCGGACTAGCGGGGGCACAATGTACCAAGAGACCCAGTACTTC.